This T cell receptor beta chain was sequenced in a study of shared clonotypes between healthy human individuals. Study-wide results and limits: Exclusively blood specimens were collected; tissue repertoires likely differ.

V gave up 4 bases and J gave up 5 bases; unmatched junction bases: 3. CDR1 and CDR2 (germline): SGHRS, YFSETQ. CDR3 length: 14 residues. Points on this clone: What it binds is not known. This CDR3 is also generated by other DNA sequences in the sample.

Generated by immunoSEQ multiplex PCR, the TCRdb table keeps only in-frame clones and is missing some. The sample holds more than 2 million clones, 90% to 95% seen once. The clonotype originates from a man aged 18 to 30 in good health. Specimen: naive CD4+ T cells sorted from blood. The subset was: CD45RA+ positively selected. The chain combines TRBV5-1 with TRBJ2-3; 11 bases map to TRBD1. CDR3 in amino acids: CASSPGQGGDTQYF. For the CDR3, the DNA is TGCGCCAGCAGCCCGGGACAGGGGGGAGATACGCAGTATTTT.